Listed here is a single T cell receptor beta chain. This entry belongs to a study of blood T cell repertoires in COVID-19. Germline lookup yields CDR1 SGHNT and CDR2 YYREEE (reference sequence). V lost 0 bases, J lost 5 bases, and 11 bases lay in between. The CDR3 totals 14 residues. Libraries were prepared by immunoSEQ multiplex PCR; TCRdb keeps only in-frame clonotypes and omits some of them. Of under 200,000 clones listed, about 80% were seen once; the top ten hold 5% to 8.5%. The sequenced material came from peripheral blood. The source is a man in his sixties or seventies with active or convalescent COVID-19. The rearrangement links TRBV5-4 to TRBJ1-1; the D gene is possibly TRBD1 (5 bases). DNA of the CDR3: TGTGCCAGCAGCTTGGCTCCAGGGTGGACTGAAGCTTTCTTT. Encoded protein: CASSLAPGWTEAFF.